The clone carrying this T cell receptor beta chain occurred a few times. These data are taken from a study of blood T cells in healthy people across ages. The length of the CDR3 is 17 residues. The V and J ends lost 0 bases and 0 bases, in that order; junction bases with no gene match: 3. From germline, CDR1 is MNHNY and CDR2 SVGAGI (reference sequence). The authors ran a second PCR of 7 to 11 cycles using a sample-barcoded 5' primer and a J-beta primer mix. In TCRdb, the 5' RACE reads were re-called with MiXCR into one record per CDR3 protein. Of 650,000 to 1,000,000 distinct CDR3 sequences in the sample, under 40% were seen once.

The source material was blood. The chain recombines TRBV6-6 with TRBJ2-3; the match to TRBD2 covers 10 bases. This sequence originates from a man between 18 and 35 years old in good health. The CDR3 DNA is TGTGCCAGCAGTTACTCGAGGACTAGCGGTAGCACAGATACGCAGTATTTT. Amino acids: CASSYSRTSGSTDTQYF.